The clone carrying this TCR beta chain was seen more than once but under ten times. This CDR3 spans 14 amino acids. V lost 6 bases to trimming and J lost 1 base, with 10 bases between them. Germline CDR1 reads KGHSH; CDR2 reads LQKENI. This entry comes from a study of patients and donors after allogeneic stem cell transplantation. Each CDR3 protein is one row after TCRdb ran MiXCR on the RT-PCR reads. In the table there are some 960,000 distinct CDR3 sequences, roughly 18% of which are singletons. The sequencing input was blood, either unsorted or a sorted T cell fraction (not recorded which). The receptor's source is a human donor who was either an allogeneic HSCT recipient or a stem cell or donor lymphocyte infusion donor (not recorded which). It is not recorded whose cells these are; they may come from a transplant donor. The chain links TRBV18 to TRBJ1-3, with D perhaps TRBD1 (5 bases). CDR3 amino acids: CASSKTDSGNTIYF. Here the CDR3 DNA reads TGTGCCAGCTCGAAGACAGATTCTGGAAACACCATATATTTT.